The source of this T cell receptor beta chain is a study of shared T cell receptors in the human thymus. This table comes from immunoSEQ multiplex PCR, and its TCRdb copy is limited to in-frame clones, with some not included. The sample has 500,000 to 750,000 clones, approximately 87% seen once. Another study also made use of these data, one on human thymus T cells. This second study notes: Usage of V and J genes appeared biased in thymic and blood repertoires.

Input material: thymocytes. The TCR comes from a boy in the first two years of life with a congenital heart defect.

The DNA for the CDR3 is TGTGCCAGCAGCTTAGTTCCAGGGGCTGGTGAGACCCAGTACTTC. Amino acids: CASSLVPGAGETQYF. The rearrangement links TRBV7-8 to TRBJ2-5, with a tentative D call TRBD1 (6 bases). The CDR3 length is 15 residues. The ends were cut back, 1 base at V and 5 bases at J, with 14 bases in the middle. The germline V gene has CDR1 SGHVS and CDR2 FQNEAQ.